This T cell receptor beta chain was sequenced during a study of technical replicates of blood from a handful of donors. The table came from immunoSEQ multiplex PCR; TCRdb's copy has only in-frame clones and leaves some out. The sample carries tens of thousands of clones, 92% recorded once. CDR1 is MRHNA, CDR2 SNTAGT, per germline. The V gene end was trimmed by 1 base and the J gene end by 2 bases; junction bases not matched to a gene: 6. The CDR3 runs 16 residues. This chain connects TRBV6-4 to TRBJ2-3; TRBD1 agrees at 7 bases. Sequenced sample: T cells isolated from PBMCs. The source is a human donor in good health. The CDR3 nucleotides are TGTGCCAGCAGTGACTGGGCAGGGGGTACCACAGATACGCAGTATTTT. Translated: CASSDWAGGTTDTQYF.